The source of this T cell receptor beta chain is a study of blood T cell repertoires in COVID-19. Overall study context: The United States, Italy and Spain supplied acute and convalescent COVID-19 samples. In each case, the material was cDNA or gDNA derived from T cells, B-cell-depleted T cells, or PBMCs.

The V end was cut by 4 bases, the J end by 3 bases, with 14 bases between. Germline V gives CDR1 SGHNT, CDR2 YYREEE (reference sequence). The CDR3 runs to 16 residues. Those enrolled in Seattle joined during active infection and were followed longitudinally afterward. Authors' data handling: Amplifying reference gene primers gave estimates of nucleated cell counts. Repertoires were generated with immunoSEQ multiplex PCR, while TCRdb's copy carries only in-frame clones and drops some. From that table come the V and J calls and clone size; the DNA was used to work out D and trimming. The sample comprises some 240,000 clones, 75% to 85% of which are singletons, and 5.2% rests with the top ten.

The clonotype comes from a woman in her sixties or seventies with COVID-19, enrolled during active disease. V and J are TRBV5-4 and TRBJ2-6; maybe TRBD1 (6 bases). The sequencing input was peripheral blood. CDR3 DNA: TGTGCCAGCAGCCCCGGACAGTCCGTTGGGGCCAACGTCCTGACTTTC. Its protein is CASSPGQSVGANVLTF.